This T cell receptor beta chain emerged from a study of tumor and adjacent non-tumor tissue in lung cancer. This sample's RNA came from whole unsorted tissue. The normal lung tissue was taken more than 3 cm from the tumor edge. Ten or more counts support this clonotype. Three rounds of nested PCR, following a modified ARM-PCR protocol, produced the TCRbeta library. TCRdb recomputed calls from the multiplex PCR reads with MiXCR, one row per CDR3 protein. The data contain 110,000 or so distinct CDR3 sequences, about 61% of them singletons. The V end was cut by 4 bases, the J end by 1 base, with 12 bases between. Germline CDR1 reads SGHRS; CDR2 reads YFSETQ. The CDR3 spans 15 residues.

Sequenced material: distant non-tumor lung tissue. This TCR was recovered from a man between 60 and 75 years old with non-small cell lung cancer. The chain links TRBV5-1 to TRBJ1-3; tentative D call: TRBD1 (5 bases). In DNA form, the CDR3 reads TGCGCCAGCAGCGGCTCCCGGACATCTGGAAACACCATATATTTT. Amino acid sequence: CASSGSRTSGNTIYF.